Below are 12 T cell receptor beta chains sequenced from a single sample in a study of breast tumors, draining lymph nodes, adjacent tissues. Using its own MiXCR run on the multiplex PCR reads, TCRdb lists one record per CDR3 protein. This table holds about 270,000 distinct CDR3 sequences, 30% found once. Breast cancer patients provided tissue from their axillary draining lymph nodes. Sequenced: axillary lymph node tissue. The receptor source for this set is a female donor with breast cancer. Some clones in this sample may be carry-over from other donors' samples.

This clonotype was counted at least ten times. V is TRBV4-3 and J is TRBJ2-7; D may correspond to TRBD1 or TRBD2 (5 bases each). Germline CDR1 LGHNA, CDR2 YSLEER. Trimming removed 3 bases from V and 4 bases from J, with 13 bases in between. The CDR3 is made up of 14 amino acids. CDR3 sequence: CASSQYEGNYEQYF. The CDR3 DNA reads as TGCGCCAGCAGCCAGTACGAGGGGAATTACGAGCAGTACTTC.

The rearrangement uses TRBV7-2 and TRBJ2-7; 8 positions agree with TRBD1. This CDR3 has 19 amino acids. With 4 bases clipped from V and 2 bases from J, the junction kept 19 bases outside the gene matches. Germline values: CDR1 SGHTA, CDR2 FQGNSA. Written as DNA, the CDR3 is TGTGCCAGCAGCTCATCTCCGGGGCCAGTCCAGGGGGCACCCTACGAGCAGTACTTC. Amino acid sequence: CASSSSPGPVQGAPYEQYF. The complete variable domain, with remaining parts taken from reference TRBV7-2 and TRBJ2-7, reads GAGVSQSPSNKVTEKGKDVELRCDPISGHTALYWYRQSLGQGLEFLIYFQGNSAPDKSGLPSDRFSAERTGGSVSTLTIQRTQQEDSAVYLCASSSSPGPVQGAPYEQYFGPGTRLTVT.

Notes on this clonotype: The junction and the germline gene differ at one end; a read error may be behind it. This chain links TRBV20-1 with TRBJ2-1; 8 bases are shared with TRBD2. Germline V gene lookup returns CDR1 DFQATT and CDR2 SNEGSKA (reference sequence). This CDR3 comprises 18 residues. The CDR3, as DNA: TGCAGAGCAGAGTGGGGGACTAGGGTACCCGGATCCTACAATGAGCAGTCCTTC. Protein: CRAEWGTRVPGSYNEQSF.

This clonotype showed up many times. The chain employs TRBV5-1 and TRBJ1-4, with 9 positions matching TRBD1. V lost 4 bases to trimming and J lost 8 bases; unmatched junction nucleotides: 12. CDR3 length: 16 residues. Germline CDR1 is SGHRS and CDR2 is YFSETQ. CDR3 region: CASSATTGGGREKLFF. CDR3 bases: TGCGCCAGCAGCGCGACAACAGGGGGCGGACGGGAAAAACTGTTTTTT. Full variable domain (outside the CDR3, taken from reference TRBV5-1 and TRBJ1-4): KAGVTQTPRYLIKTRGQQVTLSCSPISGHRSVSWYQQTPGQGLQFLFEYFSETQRNKGNFPGRFSGRQFSNSRSEMNVSTLELGDSALYLCASSATTGGGREKLFFGSGTQLSVL.

The rearrangement joins TRBV6-2 or TRBV6-3 to TRBJ2-7; a possible D gene is TRBD1 (5 bases). The germline V and J ends were trimmed by 5 bases and 1 base, with 12 bases remaining between them. This CDR3 has 14 amino acids. Germline CDR1 is MNHEY and CDR2 is SVGEGT. This CDR3 reads CASSTKTASYEQYF. The CDR3 DNA sequence: TGTGCCAGCAGTACTAAGACAGCTTCCTACGAGCAGTACTTC.

In this sample, this clonotype turned up a few times. This may be a read error, as it is one base from a much larger clone. The chain recombines TRBV9 with TRBJ2-2, with 7 bases lining up with TRBD1. CDR1 is SGDLS and CDR2 is YYNGEE in the germline V gene. The CDR3 totals 16 residues. The CDR3 here is CASSVPSNRGTGALFF. The DNA of the CDR3 is TGTGCCAGCAGCGTCCCTTCCAACAGGGGCACCGGGGCGCTGTTTTTT.

Only one count was recorded for this clonotype. This could be a read error, since a much larger clone is one nucleotide away. The V gene is TRBV6-5, the J gene TRBJ2-7; D perhaps matches TRBD1 (5 bases). Germline V gene sequence: CDR1 MNHEY, CDR2 SVGAGI. CDR3 length equals 15 residues. For the CDR3, the DNA is TGTGCCAGCAGTTACTCCTACAGTAAGGGGTACGAGAAGTACTTC. As protein: CASSYSYSKGYEKYF.

This clonotype was observed a few times. This chain connects TRBV6-1 to TRBJ2-7, with D tentatively TRBD1 or TRBD2 (5 bases each). V lost 10 bases, J lost 1 base, and 11 bases lay in between. The V gene's germline CDR1 is MNHNS and CDR2 SASEGT. The CDR3 spans 12 residues. CDR3 DNA: TGTGCCACGAGGGACGTTTCCTACGAGCAGTACTTC. Encoded protein: CATRDVSYEQYF.

The chain recombines TRBV5-6 with TRBJ2-7; D may be TRBD2 (6 bases). V gave up 5 bases and J gave up 2 bases, with 14 bases separating them. Germline CDR1 and CDR2: SGHDT and YYEEEE. This CDR3 has 14 amino acids. CDR3 protein: CASRGAGGPYEQYF. CDR3 sequence (DNA): TGTGCCAGCAGGGGAGCGGGTGGGCCCTACGAGCAGTACTTC.

Ten or more counts support this clonotype. This sequence joins TRBV20-1 and TRBJ2-3, with D maybe TRBD2 (6 bases). Germline V gene sequence: CDR1 DFQATT, CDR2 SNEGSKA (reference sequence). The CDR3 has 13 amino acids. Here the CDR3 DNA reads TGCAGCGGGTCTAGCGCCCCCGCGGATACGCAGTATTTT. The encoded protein is CSGSSAPADTQYF.

This clonotype has a count of ten or more. V and J are TRBV11-2 and TRBJ2-3; TRBD1 aligns across 7 bases. Trimming at V came to 5 bases and at J to 5 bases, leaving 16 bases not matched to a gene. The germline gives CDR1 SGHAT, CDR2 FQNNGV. The CDR3 extends over 17 amino acids. DNA of the CDR3: TGTGCCAGCAGCCTTAATAACCCCCTAAGACAGGGAGATACGCAGTATTTT. It codes for CASSLNNPLRQGDTQYF.

This clonotype was seen ten or more times. Relative to the germline gene, one junction end is altered; a read error may explain this. The chain joins TRBV19 to TRBJ2-7; 7 bases fit TRBD1. CDR1 and CDR2 from the germline V gene are LNHDA and SQIVND (reference sequence). CDR3 length: 13 residues. CDR3 sequence reads: CASSVDRDYEQYF. CDR3 bases: TGTGCCAGTAGTGTAGACAGGGACTACGAGCAGTACTTC.